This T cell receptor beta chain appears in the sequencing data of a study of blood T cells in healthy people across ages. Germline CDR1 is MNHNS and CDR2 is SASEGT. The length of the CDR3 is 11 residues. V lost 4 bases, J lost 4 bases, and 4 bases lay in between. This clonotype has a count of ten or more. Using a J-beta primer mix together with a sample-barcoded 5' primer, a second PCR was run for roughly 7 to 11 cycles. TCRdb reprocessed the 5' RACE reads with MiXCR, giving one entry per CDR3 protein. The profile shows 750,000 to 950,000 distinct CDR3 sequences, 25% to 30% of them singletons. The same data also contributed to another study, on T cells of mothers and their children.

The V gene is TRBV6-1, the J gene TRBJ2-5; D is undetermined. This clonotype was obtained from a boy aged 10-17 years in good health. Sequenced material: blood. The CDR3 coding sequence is TGTGCCAGCAGTGTGACAGAGACCCAGTACTTC. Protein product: CASSVTETQYF.